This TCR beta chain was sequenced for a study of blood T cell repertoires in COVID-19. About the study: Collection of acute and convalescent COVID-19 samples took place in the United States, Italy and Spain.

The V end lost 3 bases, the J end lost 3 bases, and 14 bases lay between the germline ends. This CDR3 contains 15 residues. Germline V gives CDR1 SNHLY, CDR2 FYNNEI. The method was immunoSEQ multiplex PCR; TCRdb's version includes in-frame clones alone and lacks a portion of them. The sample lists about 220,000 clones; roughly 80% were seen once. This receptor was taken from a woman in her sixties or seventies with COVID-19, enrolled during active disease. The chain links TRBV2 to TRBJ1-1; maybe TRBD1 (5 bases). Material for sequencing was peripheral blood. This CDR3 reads CASSEEGLMDTEAFF. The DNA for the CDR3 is TGTGCCAGCAGTGAGGAGGGGCTAATGGACACTGAAGCTTTCTTT.